These 8 T cell receptor beta chains originate from one sample sequenced in a study of T cell responses to AZD1222 COVID-19 vaccine. Sequencing used immunoSEQ multiplex PCR; TCRdb keeps in-frame clones, though not all of them. The sample consists of some 140,000 clones, nearly 90% of them appearing once. The specimen was peripheral blood, collected 28 days after the second AZD1222 dose. The receptor set was obtained from an adult who received the AZD1222 COVID-19 vaccine.

The gene calls are TRBV2 and TRBJ2-5; D possibly corresponds to TRBD2 (6 bases). Germline assignment: CDR1 SNHLY and CDR2 FYNNEI. The V end lost 4 bases, the J end lost 4 bases, and 10 bases lay between the germline ends. This CDR3 has 13 amino acids. The CDR3 region is CASSVIGGETQYF. CDR3 sequence (DNA): TGTGCCAGCAGTGTAATCGGGGGAGAGACCCAGTACTTC.

The chain links TRBV11-2 to TRBJ1-6; D gene uncertain. V lost 6 bases to trimming and J lost 8 bases, with 11 bases between them. Germline V gene lookup returns CDR1 SGHAT and CDR2 FQNNGV. The CDR3 has 13 amino acids. CDR3 protein: CASREGPHSPLHF. The CDR3 nucleotides are TGTGCCAGCAGAGAAGGACCCCATTCACCCCTCCACTTT.

The genes are TRBV7-8 and TRBJ1-5; D not resolved. The CDR3 consists of 14 residues. Germline values: CDR1 SGHVS, CDR2 FQNEAQ. V lost 5 bases and J 5 bases, leaving 13 bases between the germline ends. The CDR3: CASSPLEVYQPQHF. In DNA, the CDR3 is TGTGCCAGCAGCCCACTCGAGGTGTATCAGCCCCAGCATTTT.

This clone came up a few times. The rearrangement joins TRBV29-1 to TRBJ1-5; unclear D gene. V shed 4 bases and J shed 1 base, with 11 bases lying between them. The CDR3 runs to 14 residues. Germline loops: CDR1 SQVTM, CDR2 ANQGSEA. CDR3 sequence reads: CSVGFEYSNQPQHF. The CDR3 DNA reads as TGCAGCGTTGGATTCGAGTACAGCAATCAGCCCCAGCATTTT.

This clone was seen a few times. The chain links TRBV7-2 to TRBJ2-5; D might be TRBD1 or TRBD2, each matching 5 bases. V lost 5 bases and J 5 bases, leaving 15 bases between the germline ends. The germline CDR1 and CDR2 sequences are SGHTA and FQGNSA. The CDR3 loop spans 14 amino acids. The CDR3 is CASSTLGVVETQYF. CDR3 sequence (DNA): TGTGCCAGCAGCACACTAGGGGTAGTGGAGACCCAGTACTTC.

The chain has TRBV7-9 and TRBJ2-4; D remains unclear. Germline loops: CDR1 SEHNR, CDR2 FQNEAQ (reference sequence). CDR3 length: 16 amino acids. V lost 1 base to trimming and J lost 0 bases, with 10 bases between them. CDR3 bases: TGTGCCAGCAGCTTAGGGTCAGGAATAGCCAAAAACATTCAGTACTTC. This gives the protein CASSLGSGIAKNIQYF.

The chain recombines TRBV20-1 with TRBJ1-2, with D unresolved. The V gene lost 1 base and the J gene lost 5 bases, with 5 bases spanning the gap. The CDR3 spans 11 residues. The germline gives CDR1 DFQATT, CDR2 SNEGSKA (reference sequence). For the CDR3, the DNA is TGCAGTGCTAGAGTAGGATATGGCTACACCTTC. Its translation is CSARVGYGYTF.

V gene TRBV10-2 combines with J gene TRBJ2-4; the match to TRBD1 covers 11 bases. The CDR3 contains 15 residues. Germline trimming cut 10 bases from V and 3 bases from J; bases unmatched to any gene: 8. CDR1 WSHSY and CDR2 SAAADI come from the germline V gene. Written as DNA, the CDR3 is TGCGCCAAAGTGAGGGGACAGGGGGGCAAAAACATTCAGTACTTC. Translating it yields CAKVRGQGGKNIQYF.